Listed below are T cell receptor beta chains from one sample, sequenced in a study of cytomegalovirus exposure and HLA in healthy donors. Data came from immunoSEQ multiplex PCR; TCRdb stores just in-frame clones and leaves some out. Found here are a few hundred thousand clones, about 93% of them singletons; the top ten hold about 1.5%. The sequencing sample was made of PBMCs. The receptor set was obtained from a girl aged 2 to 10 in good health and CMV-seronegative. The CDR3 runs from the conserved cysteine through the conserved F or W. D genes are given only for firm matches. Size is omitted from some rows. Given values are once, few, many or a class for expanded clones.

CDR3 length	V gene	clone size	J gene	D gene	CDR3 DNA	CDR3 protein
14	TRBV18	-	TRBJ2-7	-	TGTGCCAGCTCACCAGTTGCGGGCTCCTACGAGCAGTACTTC	CASSPVAGSYEQYF
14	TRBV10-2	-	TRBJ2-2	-	TGCGCCAGCATAGGAGGAGGGGTGACCGGGGAGCTGTTTTTT	CASIGGGVTGELFF
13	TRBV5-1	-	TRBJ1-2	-	TGCGCCAGCAGCTTGGAGGGAGTTGACGGCTACACCTTC	CASSLEGVDGYTF
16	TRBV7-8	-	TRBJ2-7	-	TGTGCCAGCAGCTTAGCCCGTAGGGCGGGGAGGTACGAGCAGTACTTC	CASSLARRAGRYEQYF
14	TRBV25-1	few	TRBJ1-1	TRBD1	TGTGCCAGCAGTGAAAGGACAGGGCTATCTGAAGCTTTCTTT	CASSERTGLSEAFF
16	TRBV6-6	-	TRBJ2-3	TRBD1	TGTGCCAGCAGTTACTTTCGGACAGGAAGCACAGATACGCAGTATTTT	CASSYFRTGSTDTQYF
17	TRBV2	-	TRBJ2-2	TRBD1	TGTGCCAGCAGTGTACCCCGGACAGGGCCTCCCCACGGGGAGCTGTTTTTT	CASSVPRTGPPHGELFF
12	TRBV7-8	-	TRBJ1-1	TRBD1	TGTGCCAGCGGACAGGGGCCCACTGAAGCTTTCTTT	CASGQGPTEAFF
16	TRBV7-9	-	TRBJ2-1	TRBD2	TGTGCCAGCAGCGCAAGACTAGCGGGAACCTACAATGAGCAGTTCTTC	CASSARLAGTYNEQFF
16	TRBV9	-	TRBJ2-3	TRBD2	TGTGCCAGCAGCGTAGGACTAGCGGGGGGGCCAGATACGCAGTATTTT	CASSVGLAGGPDTQYF
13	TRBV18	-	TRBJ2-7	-	TGTGCCAGCTCACCGGACTACGGGGGCGAGCAGTACTTC	CASSPDYGGEQYF
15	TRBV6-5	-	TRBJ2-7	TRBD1	TGTGCCAGCAGAAAGGACAGGGGAACATTCTACGAGCAGTACTTC	CASRKDRGTFYEQYF
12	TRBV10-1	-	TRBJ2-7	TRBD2	TGCGCCAGCAGTGAACGGGGGGGCGAGCAGTACTTC	CASSERGGEQYF